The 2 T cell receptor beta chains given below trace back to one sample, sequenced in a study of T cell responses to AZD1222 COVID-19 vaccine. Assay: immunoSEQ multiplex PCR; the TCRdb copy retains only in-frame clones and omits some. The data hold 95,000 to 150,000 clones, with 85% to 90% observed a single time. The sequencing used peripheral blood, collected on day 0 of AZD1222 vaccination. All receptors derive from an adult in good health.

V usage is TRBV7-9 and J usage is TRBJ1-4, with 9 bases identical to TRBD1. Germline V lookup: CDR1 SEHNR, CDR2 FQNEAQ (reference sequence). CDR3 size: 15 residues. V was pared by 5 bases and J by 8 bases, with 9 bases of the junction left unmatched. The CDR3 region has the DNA TGTGCCAGCAGCCCCCCTGGGACAGGGATCGAAAAACTGTTTTTT. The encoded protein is CASSPPGTGIEKLFF. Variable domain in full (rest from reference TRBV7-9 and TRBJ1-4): DTGVSQNPRHKITKRGQNVTFRCDPISEHNRLYWYRQTLGQGPEFLTYFQNEAQLEKSRLLSDRFSAERPKGSFSTLEIQRTEQGDSAMYLCASSPPGTGIEKLFFGSGTQLSVL.

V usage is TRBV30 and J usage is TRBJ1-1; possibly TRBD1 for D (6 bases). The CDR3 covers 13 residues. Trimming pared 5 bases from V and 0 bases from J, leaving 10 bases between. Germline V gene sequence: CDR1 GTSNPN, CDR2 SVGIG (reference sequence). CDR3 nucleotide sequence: TGTGCCTGGGCAGGGGCTTTGAACACTGAAGCTTTCTTT. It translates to CAWAGALNTEAFF.